The TCR beta chain under discussion was sequenced for a study of blood T cell repertoires in COVID-19. For the study at large: PBMCs, B-cell-depleted T cells, or T cells were the source of the cDNA or gDNA that made up the material.

Germline lookup yields CDR1 SGHRS and CDR2 YFSETQ. V trimming: 3 bases; J trimming: 1 base; junction bases outside the gene matches: 5. The CDR3 runs 16 residues. This clone has more than one count but fewer than ten. Produced via immunoSEQ multiplex PCR; TCRdb's table is partial and in-frame only. The data hold over 100,000 clones, with 75% to 90% observed a single time. V and J are TRBV5-1 and TRBJ2-7, with 12 positions matching TRBD2. The sequenced sample consisted of peripheral blood. The origin of this receptor is a man aged 70 or older with acute or convalescent COVID-19. CDR3 residues: CASSSSTSGGSYEQYF. The DNA of the CDR3 is TGCGCCAGCAGCTCGTCGACTAGCGGGGGTTCCTACGAGCAGTACTTC.